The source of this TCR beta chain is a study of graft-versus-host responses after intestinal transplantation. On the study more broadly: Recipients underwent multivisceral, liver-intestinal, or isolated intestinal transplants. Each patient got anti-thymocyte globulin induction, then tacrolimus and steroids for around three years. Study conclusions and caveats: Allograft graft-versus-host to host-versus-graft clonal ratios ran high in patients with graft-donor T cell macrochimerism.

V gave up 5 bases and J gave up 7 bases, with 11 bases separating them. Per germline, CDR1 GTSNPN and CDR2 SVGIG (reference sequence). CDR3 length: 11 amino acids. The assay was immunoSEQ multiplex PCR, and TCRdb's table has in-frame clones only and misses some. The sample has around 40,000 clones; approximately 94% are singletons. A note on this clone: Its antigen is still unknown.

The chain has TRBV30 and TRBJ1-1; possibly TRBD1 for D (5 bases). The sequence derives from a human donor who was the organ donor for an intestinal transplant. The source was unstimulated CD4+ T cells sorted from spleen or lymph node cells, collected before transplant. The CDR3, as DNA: TGTGCCTGGCAAACTGGGGGTGAAGCTTTCTTT. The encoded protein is CAWQTGGEAFF.